Sequencing of this TCR beta chain was carried out in a study of siplizumab effects on memory and regulatory T cells (dated by TCRdb to about 2019). Turning to the overall study: The study looked at the effect of siplizumab, an anti-CD2 antibody, on alloreactive T-cell subsets in allogeneic mixed lymphocyte reactions made from human PBMCs.

This clone was found once. Its antigen remains undetermined. Per-base qualities were not stored, and no clone one base away is much larger. Sorted unstimulated T cells and proliferating T cells recovered from mixed lymphocyte reactions underwent TCRbeta CDR3 sequencing. Fresh whole blood from approximately 10 HLA-typed healthy donors was used to isolate PBMCs. V is clipped by 2 bases and J by 5 bases, and the sequence between their germline boundaries is 12 bases long. The germline V gene encodes CDR1 MDHEN and CDR2 SYDVKM. The cysteine opens and the phenylalanine closes a CDR3 of 15 amino acids. Solely the CDR3 DNA is kept, with 45 bases framed from the first base. Libraries were built with the immunoSEQ multiplex PCR assay. About 10^5 TCR templates per sample were assayed by the deep sequencing platform. Genomic DNA extracted from sorted T cells was used for TCRbeta CDR3 sequencing. The original pipeline was this. The R programming language was used for clonal analysis of the TCRbeta CDR3 data. Alloreactive CD4+ and CD8+ clones were defined by comparing unstimulated samples with post-reaction CFSE-low samples. Alloreactive CD4+ clones were assigned to regulatory or non-regulatory origin by matching sequences to sorted unstimulated Treg and non-Treg repertoires. TCRdb stores this immuneACCESS table with in-frame sequences only. Part of the clones is absent; in the studies checked, under half of the shortfall reflects unresolved V genes, and no reason is known for the rest. V and J calls and clone size follow that table, whereas D and trimming were derived from the DNA. The sample data list over 70,000 clones, and just under 90% of these were observed just once. Roughly 14% of the sample comes from the top ten.

Results the study describes overall, beyond this receptor: A naive or memory phenotype could not be assigned to roughly 80-96% of proliferating CD4+ or CD8+ clones. Compared with memory T cells, unstimulated naive T cells appeared more diverse, and naive cells seemed to make a substantial contribution to the alloresponse. Among mappable alloreactive CD4+ clones, an average Treg-derived fraction of about 69% was observed with siplizumab, compared with 26.9% in control reactions. Whether proliferating Tregs from siplizumab cultures actually had suppressive function was not functionally confirmed. Because sequences below about 10^-5 frequency were poorly captured, only a minor fraction of alloreactive clones could be mapped to unstimulated subsets. The cumulative frequency of alloreactive sequences that could be traced back to unstimulated CD4+ memory T cells was significantly reduced by siplizumab.

Sequenced material: CD4+ T cells sorted from blood. Recombination joined TRBV28 with TRBJ1-4, with TRBD1 perhaps the D gene, on 5 matching bases. This TCR came from a human donor in good health. CDR3 loop: CASSLPWTRNEKLFF. In nucleotides, the sequence is TGTGCCAGCAGTTTACCCTGGACACGCAATGAAAAACTGTTTTTT. The reference TRBV28 and TRBJ1-4 proteins fill in what lies around the CDR3, so the full variable domain reads DVKVTQSSRYLVKRTGEKVFLECVQDMDHENMFWYRQDPGLGLRLIYFSYDVKMKEKGDIPEGYSVSREKKERFSLILESASTNQTSMYLCASSLPWTRNEKLFFGSGTQLSVL.